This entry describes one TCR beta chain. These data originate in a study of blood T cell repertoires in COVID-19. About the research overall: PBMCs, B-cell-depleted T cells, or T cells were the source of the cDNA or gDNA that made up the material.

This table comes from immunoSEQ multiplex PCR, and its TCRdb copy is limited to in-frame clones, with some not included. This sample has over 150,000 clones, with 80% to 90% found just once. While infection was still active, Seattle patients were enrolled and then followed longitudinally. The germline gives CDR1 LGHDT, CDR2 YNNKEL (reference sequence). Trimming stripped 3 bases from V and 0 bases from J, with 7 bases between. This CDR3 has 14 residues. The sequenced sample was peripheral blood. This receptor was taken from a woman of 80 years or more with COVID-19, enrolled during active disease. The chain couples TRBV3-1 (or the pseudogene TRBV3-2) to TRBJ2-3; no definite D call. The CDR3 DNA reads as TGTGCCAGCAGCCAGGCGGCAAGCACAGATACGCAGTATTTT. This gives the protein CASSQAASTDTQYF.